This TCR beta chain appears in the sequencing data of a study of blood T cell repertoires in COVID-19. CDR3 length equals 13 residues. Per germline, CDR1 SEHNR and CDR2 FQNEAQ (reference sequence). Trimming took off 5 bases at V and 9 bases at J, with 16 bases between the two ends. Produced via immunoSEQ multiplex PCR; TCRdb's table is partial and in-frame only. The sample contains about 320,000 clones, approximately 91% of which appear only once. The receptor was isolated from a man between 60 and 70 years old who had recovered from COVID-19. Sequenced input: PBMCs or T cells enriched from blood (not recorded which). This rearrangement joins TRBV7-9 to TRBJ1-2, with D possibly being TRBD1 (6 bases). The CDR3 region has the DNA TGTGCCAGCAGCCGGGACACTCCTTTGAGCTACACCTTC. It translates to CASSRDTPLSYTF.